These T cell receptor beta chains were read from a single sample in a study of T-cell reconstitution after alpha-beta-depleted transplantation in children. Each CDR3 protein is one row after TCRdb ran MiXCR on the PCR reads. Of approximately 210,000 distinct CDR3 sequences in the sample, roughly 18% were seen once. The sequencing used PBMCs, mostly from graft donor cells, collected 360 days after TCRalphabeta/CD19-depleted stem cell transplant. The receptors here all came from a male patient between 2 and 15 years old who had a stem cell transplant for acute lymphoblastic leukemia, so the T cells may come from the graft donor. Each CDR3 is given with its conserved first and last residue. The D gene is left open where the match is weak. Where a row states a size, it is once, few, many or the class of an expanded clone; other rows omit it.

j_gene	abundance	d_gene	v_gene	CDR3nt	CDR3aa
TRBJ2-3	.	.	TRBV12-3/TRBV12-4	TGTGCCAGCAGTTTAACCCCGGGAAGGAGCACAGATACGCAGTATTTT	CASSLTPGRSTDTQYF
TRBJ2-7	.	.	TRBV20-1	TGCAGTGCTAGAGATCCGCGGGGGCCCTACGAGCAGTACTTC	CSARDPRGPYEQYF
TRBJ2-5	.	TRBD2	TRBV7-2	TGTGCCAGCAGCCCGGGGGGTCCGCAAGAGACCCAGTACTTC	CASSPGGPQETQYF
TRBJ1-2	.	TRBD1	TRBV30	TGTGCCTGGGAGACAGGGTCTTATGGCTACACCTTC	CAWETGSYGYTF
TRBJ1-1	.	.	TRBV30	TGTGCCTGGGGTGGACGGGCGAGCACTGAAGCTTTCTTT	CAWGGRASTEAFF
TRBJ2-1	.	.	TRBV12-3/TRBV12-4	TGTGCCAGTTCGACTAGCTACAATGAGCAGTTCTTC	CASSTSYNEQFF
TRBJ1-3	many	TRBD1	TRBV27	TGTGCCAGCAGTGTACAGGGGCTCTCTGGAAACACCATATATTTT	CASSVQGLSGNTIYF
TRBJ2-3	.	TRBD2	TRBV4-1	TGCGCCAGCGGGCCCTTCGGGAAGCGGGAGGGCCTTAGGACAGATACGCAGTATTTT	CASGPFGKREGLRTDTQYF
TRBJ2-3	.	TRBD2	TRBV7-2	TGTGCCAGCAGCACGGGGGGTACCACAGATACGCAGTATTTT	CASSTGGTTDTQYF
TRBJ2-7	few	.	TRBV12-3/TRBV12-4	TGTGCCAGCAGTTTTGAGGCGAGCGGCGACTACGAGCAGTACTTC	CASSFEASGDYEQYF
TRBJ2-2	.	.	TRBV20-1	TGCAGTGCTAGAGAGGGCGGGAACACCGGGGAGCTGTTTTTT	CSAREGGNTGELFF
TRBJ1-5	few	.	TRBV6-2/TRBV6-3	TGTGCCAGCAGTTACGACCTTAAAGGCCCCAATCAGCCCCAGCATTTT	CASSYDLKGPNQPQHF
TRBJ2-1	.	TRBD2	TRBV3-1	TGTGCCAGCAGCCAAGGTGGTAGCGGGAGTGTCTCCTACAATGAGCAGTTCTTC	CASSQGGSGSVSYNEQFF
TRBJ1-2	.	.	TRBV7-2	TGTGCCAGCAGCTTAGGGACAGACTACTATGGCTACACCTTC	CASSLGTDYYGYTF
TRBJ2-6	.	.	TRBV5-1	TGCGCCAGCAGCTTGGAGGCTGGGGCCAACGTCCTGACTTTC	CASSLEAGANVLTF
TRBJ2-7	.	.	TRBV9	TGTGCCAGCAGCCCCACAACGGGGGAATTACCGGGGTTCCCCTACGAGCAGTACTTC	CASSPTTGELPGFPYEQYF
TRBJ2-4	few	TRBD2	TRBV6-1	TGTGCCAGCAGGCCCCTGGGGGGGGAAAGTTGGTACTTC	CASRPLGGESWYF
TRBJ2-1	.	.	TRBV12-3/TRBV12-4	TGTGCCAGCAGTTTCCCGCTTCACGAGCAGTTCTTC	CASSFPLHEQFF
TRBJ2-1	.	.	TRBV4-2	TGTGCCAGCAGCCAAGGGCTAAATTACAATGAGCAGTTCTTC	CASSQGLNYNEQFF
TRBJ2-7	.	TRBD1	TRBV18	TGTGCCAGCTCACCCATACCGGGACAGGAGACCTACGAGCAGTACTTC	CASSPIPGQETYEQYF